A selection of T cell receptor beta chains follows, all from one sample in a study of CD8 T cells in ankylosing spondylitis. Using its own MiXCR run on the 5' RACE reads, TCRdb lists one record per CDR3 protein. The sample holds roughly 40,000 distinct CDR3 sequences; more than 9.5% are singletons and the top ten take over 1.1%. Sequenced: blood, either unsorted or a sorted T cell fraction (not recorded which). Receptor source: a male donor with ankylosing spondylitis or in good health (not recorded which). CDR3s include the opening cysteine and the closing phenylalanine or tryptophan. D genes are given only for firm matches. Expanded clones are given a class, and other clones once, few, many or no size at all.

v_call	j_call	clone_size	d_call	cdr3_aa	cdr3_nt
TRBV20-1	TRBJ1-1	many	NA	CSAEGTRNTEAFF	TGCAGTGCTGAGGGCACACGGAACACTGAAGCTTTCTTT
TRBV30	TRBJ2-1	many	TRBD2	CAWRSAGGSYNEQFF	TGTGCCTGGAGGAGTGCGGGGGGTAGCTACAATGAGCAGTTCTTC
TRBV25-1	TRBJ1-1	NA	NA	CASSADPNTEAFF	TGTGCCAGCAGCGCGGATCCGAACACTGAAGCTTTCTTT
TRBV5-1	TRBJ2-2	many	TRBD2	CASSLEASGGARTGELFF	TGCGCCAGCAGCTTGGAGGCTAGCGGGGGGGCAAGGACCGGGGAGCTGTTTTTT
TRBV5-1	TRBJ2-1	many	NA	CASREEGGKFF	TGCGCCAGCAGAGAAGAGGGGGGGAAGTTCTTC
TRBV29-1	TRBJ1-5	few	NA	CSVQSGGAGQPQHF	TGCAGCGTTCAATCGGGGGGGGCTGGTCAGCCCCAGCATTTT
TRBV7-2	TRBJ2-7	many	NA	CASSLRAGQYF	TGTGCCAGCAGCTTAAGGGCAGGGCAGTACTTC
TRBV29-1	TRBJ1-6	few	TRBD1	CSVRTGTYNSPLHF	TGCAGCGTTCGGACAGGGACCTATAATTCACCCCTCCACTTT
TRBV7-2	TRBJ1-2	NA	TRBD1	CASSPGTGHGYTF	TGTGCCAGCAGTCCCGGGACAGGGCATGGCTACACCTTC
TRBV5-1	TRBJ1-1	many	NA	CASSLRVNTEAFF	TGCGCCAGCAGCTTGAGAGTGAACACTGAAGCTTTCTTT
TRBV15	TRBJ2-7	many	NA	CATSRDPGSAYEQYF	TGTGCCACCAGCAGAGATCCAGGTTCCGCCTACGAGCAGTACTTC
TRBV28	TRBJ1-5	many	NA	CASSSPSGSDRESAQHF	TGTGCCAGCAGTTCACCCTCGGGGTCAGATCGGGAATCAGCCCAGCATTTT
TRBV15	TRBJ2-3	many	NA	CATSTVRASGGDTQYF	TGTGCCACCAGCACAGTCCGGGCCAGCGGAGGTGATACGCAGTATTTT
TRBV20-1	TRBJ2-7	medium-sized	TRBD2	CSARRGASVDEQYF	TGCAGTGCTAGGCGGGGGGCTAGTGTGGACGAGCAGTACTTC
TRBV6-5	TRBJ2-5	many	NA	CASRPTATQYF	TGTGCCAGCAGGCCCACAGCGACCCAGTACTTC